The present TCR beta chain was sequenced within a study of memory CD4+ T cells and cytomegalovirus serostatus. Authors' processing steps: After removing out-of-frame reads, 2.3 million or so distinct TCRbeta sequences remained. Some clones are missing from TCRdb's copy, which holds only in-frame ones; the method was immunoSEQ multiplex PCR. The D gene and trimming were derived from the DNA, and the V and J assignments and clone size from that table. The sample shows 48,000 or so clones, about 77% of them seen only once. Study-wide results and limits: About 40% of the roughly 150 known CMV-associated TCRbeta sequences appeared in CD4+ memory. A US-trained random forest predicted CMV serostatus with median AUC approximately 0.9. The CMV-associated TCR signature appears largely within the CD4+ memory repertoire.

The CDR3 is 12 amino acids. V shed 9 bases and J shed 4 bases, with 13 bases lying between them. The germline V gene has CDR1 MDHEN and CDR2 SYDVKM. Only a few counts were recorded for this clone. The antigen remains unidentified. The sort gate was single viable CD3+CD4+CD8-CD45RO+ cells for memory CD4+ T cells. Sequencing used memory CD4+ T cells from blood. This sequence originates from an adult in good health and CMV-seronegative. The chain recombines TRBV28 with TRBJ2-7; D remains unclear. The CDR3 sequence: CASSGLWYEQYF. For the CDR3, the DNA is TGTGCCAGTTCCGGGTTGTGGTACGAGCAGTACTTC.